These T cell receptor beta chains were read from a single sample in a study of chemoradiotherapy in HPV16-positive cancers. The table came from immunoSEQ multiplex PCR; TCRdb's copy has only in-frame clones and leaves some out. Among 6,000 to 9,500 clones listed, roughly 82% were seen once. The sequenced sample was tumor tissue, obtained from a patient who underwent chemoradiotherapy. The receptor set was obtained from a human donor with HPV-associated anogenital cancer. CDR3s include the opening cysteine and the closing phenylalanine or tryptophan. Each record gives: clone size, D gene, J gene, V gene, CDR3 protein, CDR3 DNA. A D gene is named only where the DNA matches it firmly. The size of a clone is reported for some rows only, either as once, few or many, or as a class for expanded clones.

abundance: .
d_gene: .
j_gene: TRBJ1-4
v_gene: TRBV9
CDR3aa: CASSGALGEGEKLFF
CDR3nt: TGTGCCAGCAGCGGGGCTCTGGGAGAGGGTGAAAAACTGTTTTTT

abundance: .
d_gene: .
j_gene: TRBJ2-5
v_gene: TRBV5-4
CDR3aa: CASSFGGSQETQYF
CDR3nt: TGTGCCAGCAGCTTCGGCGGTTCACAAGAGACCCAGTACTTC

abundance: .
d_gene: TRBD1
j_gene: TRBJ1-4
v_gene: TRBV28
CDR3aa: CASSLMRGQEKLFF
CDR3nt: TGTGCCAGCAGTTTGATGAGGGGACAGGAAAAACTGTTTTTT

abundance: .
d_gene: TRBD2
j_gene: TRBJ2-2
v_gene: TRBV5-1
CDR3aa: CASEKSGGLNTGELFF
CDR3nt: TGCGCCAGCGAAAAGAGCGGGGGCCTGAACACCGGGGAGCTGTTTTTT

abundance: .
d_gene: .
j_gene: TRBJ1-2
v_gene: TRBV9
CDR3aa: CASSPSTNSYGYTF
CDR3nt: TGTGCCAGCAGCCCTTCAACCAACTCCTATGGCTACACCTTC

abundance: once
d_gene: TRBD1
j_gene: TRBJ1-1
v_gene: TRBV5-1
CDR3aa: CASSSTDREGAEAFF
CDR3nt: TGCGCCAGCAGCTCGACCGACAGGGAGGGGGCTGAAGCTTTCTTT

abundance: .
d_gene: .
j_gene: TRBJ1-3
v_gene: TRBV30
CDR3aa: CAWSVYKGRAGNTIYF
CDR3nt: TGTGCCTGGAGCGTCTATAAAGGGAGGGCTGGAAACACCATATATTTT

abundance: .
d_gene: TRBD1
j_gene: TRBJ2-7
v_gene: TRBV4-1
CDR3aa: CASSQTSTGGTLYEQYF
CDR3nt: TGCGCCAGCAGCCAAACGTCGACAGGGGGGACCCTCTACGAGCAGTACTTC

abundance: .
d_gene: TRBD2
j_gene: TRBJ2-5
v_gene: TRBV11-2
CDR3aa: CASSLAAGGETQYF
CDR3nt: TGTGCCAGCAGCTTAGCGGCGGGGGGGGAGACCCAGTACTTC

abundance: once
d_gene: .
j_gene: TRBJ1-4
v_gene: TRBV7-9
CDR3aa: CASSLVGGNEKLFF
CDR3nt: TGTGCCAGCAGCTTAGTCGGGGGAAATGAAAAACTGTTTTTT

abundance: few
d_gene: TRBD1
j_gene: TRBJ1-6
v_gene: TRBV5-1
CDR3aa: CASSSGTGNSPLHF
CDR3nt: TGCGCCAGCAGCTCCGGGACAGGTAATTCACCCCTCCACTTT

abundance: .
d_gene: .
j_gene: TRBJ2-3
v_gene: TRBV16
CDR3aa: CASSQSSQTDTQYF
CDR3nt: TGTGCCAGCAGCCAATCATCCCAGACAGATACGCAGTATTTT

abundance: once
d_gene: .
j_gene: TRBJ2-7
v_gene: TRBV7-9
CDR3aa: CASSLGGGGLGEEQYF
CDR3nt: TGTGCCAGCAGCTTAGGTGGTGGGGGACTGGGGGAAGAGCAGTACTTC

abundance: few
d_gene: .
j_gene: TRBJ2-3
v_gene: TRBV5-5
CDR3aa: CASSLRLGTDTQYF
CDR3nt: TGTGCCAGCAGCCTACGACTAGGCACAGATACGCAGTATTTT

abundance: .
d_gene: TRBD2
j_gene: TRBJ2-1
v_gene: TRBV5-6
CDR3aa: CASRLAGGPLQRNEQFF
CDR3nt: TGTGCCAGCAGACTAGCGGGGGGGCCCCTGCAGAGAAATGAGCAGTTCTTC

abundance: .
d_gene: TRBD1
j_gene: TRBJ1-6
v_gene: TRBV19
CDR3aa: CASSWTGVSPLHF
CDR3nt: TGTGCCAGTAGTTGGACAGGGGTTTCACCCCTCCACTTT

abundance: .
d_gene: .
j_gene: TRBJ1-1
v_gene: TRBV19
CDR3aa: CASSDGQFMNTEAFF
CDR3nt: TGTGCCAGTAGTGATGGTCAGTTCATGAACACTGAAGCTTTCTTT

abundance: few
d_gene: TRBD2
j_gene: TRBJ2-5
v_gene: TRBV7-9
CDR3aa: CASSEGGSGGQETQYF
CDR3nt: TGTGCCAGCAGCGAGGGAGGTAGCGGGGGCCAAGAGACCCAGTACTTC

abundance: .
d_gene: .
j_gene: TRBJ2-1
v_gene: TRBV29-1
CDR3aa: CSVKTGVHEQFF
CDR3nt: TGCAGCGTTAAAACGGGGGTTCACGAGCAGTTCTTC

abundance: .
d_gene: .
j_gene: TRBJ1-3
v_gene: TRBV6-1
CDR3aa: CASSAGGNTIYF
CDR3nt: TGTGCCAGCAGTGCAGGTGGAAACACCATATATTTT

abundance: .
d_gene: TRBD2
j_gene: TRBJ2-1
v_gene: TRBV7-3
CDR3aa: CASSFGTRGNEQFF
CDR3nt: TGTGCCAGCAGCTTCGGGACTAGGGGGAATGAGCAGTTCTTC

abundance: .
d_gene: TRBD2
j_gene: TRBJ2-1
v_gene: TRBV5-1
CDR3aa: CASSLRSGAYSYNEQFF
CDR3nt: TGCGCCAGCAGCTTGCGGAGCGGGGCGTACTCCTACAATGAGCAGTTCTTC

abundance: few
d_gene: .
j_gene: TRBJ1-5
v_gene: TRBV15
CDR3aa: CATSPRLEVGDEHF
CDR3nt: TGTGCCACCAGCCCGCGGTTAGAGGTTGGGGACGAGCATTTT

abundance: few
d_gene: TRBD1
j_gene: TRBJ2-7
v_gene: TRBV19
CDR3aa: CASSLGQESYEQYF
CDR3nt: TGTGCCAGTAGCTTGGGACAGGAGTCCTACGAGCAGTACTTC

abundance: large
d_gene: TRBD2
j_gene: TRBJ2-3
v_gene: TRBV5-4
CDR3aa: CASSILAGAHTDTQYF
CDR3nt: TGTGCCAGCAGCATACTAGCGGGGGCCCACACAGATACGCAGTATTTT

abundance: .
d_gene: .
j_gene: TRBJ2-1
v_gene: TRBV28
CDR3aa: CASSWGSSYNEQFF
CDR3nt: TGTGCCAGCAGTTGGGGATCATCCTACAATGAGCAGTTCTTC

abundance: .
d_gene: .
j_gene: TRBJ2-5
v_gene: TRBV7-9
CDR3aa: CASSPQGGQETQYF
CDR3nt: TGTGCCAGCAGTCCACAGGGAGGCCAAGAGACCCAGTACTTC

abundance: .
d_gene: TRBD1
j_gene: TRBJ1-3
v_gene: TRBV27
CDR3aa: CASSPGQGRGNTIYF
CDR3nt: TGTGCCAGCAGCCCAGGACAGGGAAGGGGAAACACCATATATTTT

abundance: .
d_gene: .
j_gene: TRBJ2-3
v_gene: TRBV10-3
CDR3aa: CAIMATSTDTQYF
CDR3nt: TGTGCCATCATGGCTACTAGCACAGATACGCAGTATTTT

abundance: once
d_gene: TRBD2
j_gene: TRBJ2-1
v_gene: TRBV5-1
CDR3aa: CASSSSGSSYNEQFF
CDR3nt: TGCGCCAGCAGCTCCAGCGGGAGCTCCTACAATGAGCAGTTCTTC

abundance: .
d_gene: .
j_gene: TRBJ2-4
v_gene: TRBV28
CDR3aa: CASSLPSAGNIQYF
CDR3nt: TGTGCCAGCAGTTTACCGTCAGCGGGAAACATTCAGTACTTC

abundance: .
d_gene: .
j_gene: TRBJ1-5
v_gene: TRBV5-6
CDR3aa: CASSTRALEGNQPQHF
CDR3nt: TGTGCCAGCAGCACTCGGGCCCTCGAAGGGAATCAGCCCCAGCATTTT

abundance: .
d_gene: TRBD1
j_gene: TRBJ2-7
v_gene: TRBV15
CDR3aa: CATSRGTGSHEQYF
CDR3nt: TGTGCCACCAGCAGAGGGACAGGGTCGCACGAGCAGTACTTC

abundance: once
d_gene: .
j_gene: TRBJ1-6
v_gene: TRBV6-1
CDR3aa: CASSTGSVSPLHF
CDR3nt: TGTGCCAGCAGTACAGGGTCGGTTTCACCCCTCCACTTT

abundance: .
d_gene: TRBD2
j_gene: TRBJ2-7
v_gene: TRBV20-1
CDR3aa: CSASGGGEQYF
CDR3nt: TGCAGTGCCAGCGGGGGGGGCGAGCAGTACTTC

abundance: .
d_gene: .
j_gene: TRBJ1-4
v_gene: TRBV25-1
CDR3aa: CASSLTGIREKLFF
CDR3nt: TGTGCCAGCAGCCTTACAGGGATTAGGGAAAAACTGTTTTTT

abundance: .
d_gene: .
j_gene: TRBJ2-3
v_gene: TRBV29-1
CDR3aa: CSLEGHLLSTDTQYF
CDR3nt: TGCAGCCTTGAGGGACACCTCCTTAGCACAGATACGCAGTATTTT

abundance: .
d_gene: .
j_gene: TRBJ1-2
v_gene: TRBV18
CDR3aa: CASSLRDPPLPNYGYTF
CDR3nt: TGTGCCAGCTCACTCCGGGATCCTCCTCTCCCTAACTATGGCTACACCTTC

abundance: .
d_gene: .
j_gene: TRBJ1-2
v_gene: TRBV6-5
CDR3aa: CASSSTSYRGGDGYTF
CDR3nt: TGTGCCAGCAGTTCCACCTCATACCGCGGGGGGGATGGCTACACCTTC

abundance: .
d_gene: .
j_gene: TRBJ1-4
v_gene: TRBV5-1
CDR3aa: CASRMGSDNEKLFF
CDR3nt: TGCGCCAGCAGGATGGGGTCAGATAATGAAAAACTGTTTTTT

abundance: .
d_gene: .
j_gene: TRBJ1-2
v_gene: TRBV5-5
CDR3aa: CASSPFGQGYTF
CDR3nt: TGTGCCAGCAGCCCCTTCGGGCAGGGGTACACCTTC

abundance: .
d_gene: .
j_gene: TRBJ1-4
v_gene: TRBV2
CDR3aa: CASAGSLNEKLFF
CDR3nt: TGTGCCAGTGCCGGGTCCCTTAATGAAAAACTGTTTTTT

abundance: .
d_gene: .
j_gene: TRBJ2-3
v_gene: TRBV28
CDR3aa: CASSSAQGSSTDTQYF
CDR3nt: TGTGCCAGCAGTTCTGCCCAGGGGTCCAGCACAGATACGCAGTATTTT

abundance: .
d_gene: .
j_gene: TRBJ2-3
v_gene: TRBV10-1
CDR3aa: CASSESDVRDTQYF
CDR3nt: TGCGCCAGCAGTGAGTCAGACGTCCGGGATACGCAGTATTTT

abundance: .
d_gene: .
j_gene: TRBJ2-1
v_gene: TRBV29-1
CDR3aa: CSVRGHPSDDEQFF
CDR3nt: TGCAGCGTCCGCGGACACCCTTCGGACGATGAGCAGTTCTTC

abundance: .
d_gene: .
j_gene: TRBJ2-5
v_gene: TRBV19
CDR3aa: CASSPPGRPQETQYF
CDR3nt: TGTGCCAGTAGTCCCCCGGGACGGCCCCAAGAGACCCAGTACTTC

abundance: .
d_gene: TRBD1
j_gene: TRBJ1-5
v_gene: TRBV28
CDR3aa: CASSFGAGGDQPQHF
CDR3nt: TGTGCCAGCAGTTTTGGGGCAGGGGGTGATCAGCCCCAGCATTTT

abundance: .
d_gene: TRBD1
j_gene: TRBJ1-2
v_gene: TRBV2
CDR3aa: CASRDGTAFNYGYTF
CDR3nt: TGTGCCAGCAGAGATGGGACAGCCTTCAACTATGGCTACACCTTC

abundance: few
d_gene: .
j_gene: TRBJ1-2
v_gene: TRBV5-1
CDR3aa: CASRSTSTYGYTF
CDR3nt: TGCGCCAGCAGGTCGACTTCCACCTATGGCTACACCTTC

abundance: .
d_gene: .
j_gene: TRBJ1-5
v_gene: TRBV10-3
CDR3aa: CAISDRNSNQPQHF
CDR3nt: TGTGCCATCAGTGATCGGAATAGCAATCAGCCCCAGCATTTT

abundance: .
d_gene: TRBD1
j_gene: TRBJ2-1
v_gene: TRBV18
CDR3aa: CASSPWTGGANEQFF
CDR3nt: TGTGCCAGCTCACCATGGACAGGGGGAGCTAATGAGCAGTTCTTC